At least ten counts were recorded for the clone carrying this T cell receptor (beta chain). This record belongs to a study of identical twins. This CDR3 is built from 16 residues. The germline V gene encodes CDR1 DFQATT and CDR2 SNEGSKA (reference sequence). The V and J ends lost 2 bases and 6 bases respectively, with 21 bases between them. TCRdb reprocessed the 5' RACE reads via MiXCR and lists one record per CDR3 protein. The sample comprises about 1.7 million distinct CDR3 sequences, less than 40% of which are singletons, and less than 0.35% rests with the top ten. Sequencing was carried out using cord blood. The receptor comes from a newborn girl in good health. The chain recombines TRBV20-1 with TRBJ2-3, with a possible D match to TRBD1 (6 bases). In DNA, the CDR3 is TGCAGTGCTAGAAACCTCCCAGGACAGTACCCCGATACGCAGTATTTT. Protein sequence: CSARNLPGQYPDTQYF.